Shown below are 10 T cell receptor beta chains from a single sample sequenced in a study of regulatory T cells in long-lasting Graves disease. Stated time point: newly diagnosed GD, antithyroid drugs for less than 3 months. Isolated PBMC RNA provided the starting material for the TCR library. Arm-PCR of CDR3 regions and iRepertoire HTBI primers were used to build TCR beta libraries. TCRdb passed the multiplex PCR reads through MiXCR, listing each CDR3 protein once. Of around 420,000 distinct CDR3 sequences listed, roughly a sixth are singletons. Source: peripheral blood mononuclear cells (PBMCs), taken at new diagnosis, from a patient treated with antithyroid drugs. Every receptor here comes from a female donor with Graves disease.

This clonotype was seen at least ten times. The chain employs TRBV28 and TRBJ2-7; D uncertain. The CDR3 has 13 amino acids. The V gene lost 6 bases and the J gene lost 3 bases, with 12 bases spanning the gap. Germline CDR1 reads MDHEN; CDR2 reads SYDVKM. CDR3 residues: CASSPFPGYEQYF. CDR3 sequence (DNA): TGTGCCAGCAGCCCCTTTCCCGGCTACGAGCAGTACTTC.

This clonotype was counted at least ten times. The gene calls are TRBV27 and TRBJ1-1; possible D gene TRBD1, 5 bases. V lost 2 bases to trimming and J lost 4 bases, with 8 bases between them. Germline assignment: CDR1 MNHEY and CDR2 SMNVEV (reference sequence). This CDR3 spans 13 amino acids. The CDR3 is CASSLMGGTEAFF. As DNA, the CDR3 is TGTGCCAGCAGTTTAATGGGGGGCACTGAAGCTTTCTTT.

This clonotype was observed at least ten times. The CDR3 here is CASNRDRAGGTDTQYF. CDR3 DNA: TGTGCCAGCAACAGAGACAGGGCCGGAGGCACAGATACGCAGTATTTT. The rearrangement links TRBV6-2 or TRBV6-3 to TRBJ2-3, with 7 bases lining up with TRBD1. Germline V gives CDR1 MNHEY, CDR2 SVGEGT. The CDR3 contains 16 residues. V was clipped by 7 bases and J by 1 base; unmatched bases: 11.

This clonotype was seen a few times. The J gene is TRBJ1-1, the V gene TRBV6-9, with TRBD1 as a possible D gene (5 bases). Trimming shortened V by 3 bases and J by 6 bases, and 17 bases separated the two germline ends. This CDR3 contains 15 residues. Germline V lookup: CDR1 MNHGY, CDR2 SVAAGI. The CDR3 nucleotides read TGTGCCAGCAGTTACACCGCCCAAGGGGAGTCTGAAGCTTTCTTT. Translated: CASSYTAQGESEAFF.

This clonotype occurred many times. The chain employs TRBV7-8 and TRBJ1-2; D call uncertain. Germline values: CDR1 SGHVS, CDR2 FQNEAQ. The CDR3 runs to 15 residues. V was pared by 5 bases and J by 5 bases, with 18 bases between. This chain's CDR3 is CASSPTRVAGYGYTF. The CDR3 DNA follows: TGTGCCAGCAGCCCTACGAGGGTGGCGGGGTATGGCTACACCTTC.

Turning to this clonotype: This likely came from a read error, as a far larger clone is one base away. The chain links TRBV7-2 to TRBJ2-5; D may be TRBD2 (6 bases). Germline V lookup: CDR1 SGHTA, CDR2 FQGNSA. The CDR3 runs to 17 residues. The CDR3, as DNA: TGTGCCAGCACTTATCGTCTACCGGGACTCGGAGGGGAGAGCCAGTACTTC. Its translation: CASTYRLPGLGGESQYF.

This clonotype was recorded only once. This sequence joins TRBV10-3 and TRBJ2-1; 11 bases align to TRBD2. Germline V gene data show CDR1 as ENHRY and CDR2 as SYGVKD. The V and J ends lost 3 bases and 6 bases, in that order; junction bases with no gene match: 7. CDR3 length: 16 amino acids. Written as DNA, the CDR3 is TGTGCCATCAGTGATATAGCGGGAGGGCCGGGCAATGAGCAGTTCTTC. This encodes CAISDIAGGPGNEQFF.

This clonotype was recorded at least ten times. The chain uses TRBV7-9 and TRBJ2-7; the match to TRBD2 covers 12 bases. The CDR3 is made up of 21 amino acids. CDR1 and CDR2 (germline): SEHNR, FQNEAQ (reference sequence). V gave up 3 bases and J gave up 4 bases; unmatched junction bases: 22. This chain's CDR3 is CASSFPPLSLAGGPRGYEQYF. The CDR3 bases are TGTGCCAGCAGCTTCCCGCCGCTTTCTCTAGCGGGAGGGCCACGGGGTTACGAGCAGTACTTC.

This clonotype showed up just a few times. The chain carries TRBV28 and TRBJ1-4, with a tentative D call TRBD1 (5 bases). The CDR3 sequence is 16 residues long. Germline CDR1 reads MDHEN; CDR2 reads SYDVKM. Between the trimmed V and J ends, which lost 3 bases and 7 bases, there was a span of 18 bases. The CDR3 bases are TGTGCCAGCAGTTTCGGGTCAGCAGGGCCCCTTGAAAAACTGTTTTTT. Protein product: CASSFGSAGPLEKLFF.

This clonotype was detected ten times or more. The chain carries TRBV2 and TRBJ2-6; D gene uncertain. Germline CDR1 SNHLY, CDR2 FYNNEI. The V end was cut by 6 bases, the J end by 2 bases, with 11 bases between. The CDR3 loop spans 15 amino acids. The CDR3 loop is CASRLIVAGANVLTF. The CDR3 DNA reads as TGTGCCAGCAGGCTGATCGTTGCTGGGGCCAACGTCCTGACTTTC.